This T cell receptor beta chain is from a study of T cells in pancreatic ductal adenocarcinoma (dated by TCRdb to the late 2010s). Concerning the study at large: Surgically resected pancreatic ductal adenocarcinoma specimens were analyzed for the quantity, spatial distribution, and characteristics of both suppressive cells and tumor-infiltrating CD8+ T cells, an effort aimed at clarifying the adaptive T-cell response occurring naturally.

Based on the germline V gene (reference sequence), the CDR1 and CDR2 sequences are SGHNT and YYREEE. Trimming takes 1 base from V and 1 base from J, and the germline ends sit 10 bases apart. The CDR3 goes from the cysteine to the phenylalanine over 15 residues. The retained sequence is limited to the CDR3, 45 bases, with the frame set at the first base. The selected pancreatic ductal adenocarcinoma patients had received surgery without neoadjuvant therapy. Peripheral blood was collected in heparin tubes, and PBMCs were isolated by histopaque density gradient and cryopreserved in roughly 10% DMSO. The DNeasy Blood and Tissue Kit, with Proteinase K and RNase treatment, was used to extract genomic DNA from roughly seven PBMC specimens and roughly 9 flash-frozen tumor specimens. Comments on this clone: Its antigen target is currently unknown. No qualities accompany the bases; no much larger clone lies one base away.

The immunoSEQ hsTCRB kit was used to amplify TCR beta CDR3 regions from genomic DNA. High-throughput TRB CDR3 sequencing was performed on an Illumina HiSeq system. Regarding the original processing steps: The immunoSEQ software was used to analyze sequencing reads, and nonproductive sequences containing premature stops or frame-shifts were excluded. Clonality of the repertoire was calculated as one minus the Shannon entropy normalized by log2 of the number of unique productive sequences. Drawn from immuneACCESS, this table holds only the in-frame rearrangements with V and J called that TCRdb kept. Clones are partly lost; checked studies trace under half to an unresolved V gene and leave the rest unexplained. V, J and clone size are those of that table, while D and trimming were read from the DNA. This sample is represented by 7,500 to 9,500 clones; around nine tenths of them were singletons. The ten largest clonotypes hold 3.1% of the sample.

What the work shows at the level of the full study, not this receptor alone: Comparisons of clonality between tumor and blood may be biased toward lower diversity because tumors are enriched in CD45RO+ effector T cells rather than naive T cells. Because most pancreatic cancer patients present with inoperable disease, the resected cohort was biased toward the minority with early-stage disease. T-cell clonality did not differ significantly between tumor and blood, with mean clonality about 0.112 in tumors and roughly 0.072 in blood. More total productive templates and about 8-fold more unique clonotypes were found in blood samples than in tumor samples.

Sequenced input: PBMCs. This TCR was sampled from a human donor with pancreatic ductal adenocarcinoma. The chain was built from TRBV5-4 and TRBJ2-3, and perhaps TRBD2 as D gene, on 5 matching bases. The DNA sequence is TGTGCCAGCAGCTTGTGGGGAGAAGGCACAGATACGCAGTATTTT. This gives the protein CASSLWGEGTDTQYF.